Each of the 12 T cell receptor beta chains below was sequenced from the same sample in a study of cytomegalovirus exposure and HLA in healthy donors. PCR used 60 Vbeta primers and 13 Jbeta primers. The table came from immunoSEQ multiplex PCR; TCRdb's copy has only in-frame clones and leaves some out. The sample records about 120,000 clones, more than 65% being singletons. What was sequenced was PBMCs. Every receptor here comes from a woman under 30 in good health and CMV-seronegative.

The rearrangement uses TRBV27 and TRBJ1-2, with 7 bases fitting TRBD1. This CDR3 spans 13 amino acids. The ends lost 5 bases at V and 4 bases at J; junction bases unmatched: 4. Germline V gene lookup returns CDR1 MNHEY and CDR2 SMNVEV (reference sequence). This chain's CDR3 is CASSRGLLYGYTF. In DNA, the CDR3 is TGTGCCAGCAGTAGGGGGCTCCTCTATGGCTACACCTTC.

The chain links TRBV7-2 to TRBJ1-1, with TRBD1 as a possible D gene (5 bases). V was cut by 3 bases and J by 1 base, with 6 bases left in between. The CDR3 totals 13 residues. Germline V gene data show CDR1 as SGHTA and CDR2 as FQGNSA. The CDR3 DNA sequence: TGTGCCAGCAGCTTTCAGGGGAACACTGAAGCTTTCTTT. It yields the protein CASSFQGNTEAFF.

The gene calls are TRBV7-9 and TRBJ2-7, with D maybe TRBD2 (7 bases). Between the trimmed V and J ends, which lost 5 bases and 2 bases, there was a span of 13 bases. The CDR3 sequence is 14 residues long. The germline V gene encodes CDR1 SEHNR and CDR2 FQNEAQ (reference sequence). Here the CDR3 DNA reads TGTGCCAGCAGCCGAGGGGGGGCCACCTACGAGCAGTACTTC. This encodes CASSRGGATYEQYF.

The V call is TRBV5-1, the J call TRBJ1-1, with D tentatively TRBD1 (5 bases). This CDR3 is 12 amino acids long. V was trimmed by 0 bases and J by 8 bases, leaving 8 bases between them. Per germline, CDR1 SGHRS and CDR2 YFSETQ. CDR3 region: CASSLGGVEAFF. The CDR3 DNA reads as TGCGCCAGCAGCTTGGGGGGGGTAGAAGCTTTCTTT.

CDR3 DNA sequence: TGCGCCAGCAGCTCGACTAGCGGCGCAGATACGCAGTATTTT. Translating gives CASSSTSGADTQYF. The V and J genes are TRBV5-1 and TRBJ2-3, with TRBD2 identical over 9 bases. Germline-derived CDR1 and CDR2 are SGHRS and YFSETQ. This CDR3 is 14 amino acids long. V lost 3 bases to trimming and J lost 4 bases; unmatched junction nucleotides: 3. The full variable domain, its missing parts supplied by reference TRBV5-1 and TRBJ2-3, is KAGVTQTPRYLIKTRGQQVTLSCSPISGHRSVSWYQQTPGQGLQFLFEYFSETQRNKGNFPGRFSGRQFSNSRSEMNVSTLELGDSALYLCASSSTSGADTQYFGPGTRLTVL.

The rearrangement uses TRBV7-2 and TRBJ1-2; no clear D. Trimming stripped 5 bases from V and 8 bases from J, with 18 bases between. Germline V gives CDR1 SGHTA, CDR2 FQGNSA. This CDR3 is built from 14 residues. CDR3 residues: CASSAGLRTGGYTF. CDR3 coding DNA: TGTGCCAGCAGCGCCGGGTTGCGAACGGGAGGCTACACCTTC.

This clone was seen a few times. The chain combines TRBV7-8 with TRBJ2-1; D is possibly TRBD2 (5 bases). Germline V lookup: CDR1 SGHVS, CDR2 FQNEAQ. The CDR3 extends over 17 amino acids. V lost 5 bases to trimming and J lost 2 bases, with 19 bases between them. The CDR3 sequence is CASSRLSGTPTYNEQFF. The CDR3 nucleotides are TGTGCCAGCAGCCGCCTAAGCGGAACCCCTACCTACAATGAGCAGTTCTTC. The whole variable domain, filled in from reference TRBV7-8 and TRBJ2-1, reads GAGVSQSPRYKVAKRGQDVALRCDPISGHVSLFWYQQALGQGPEFLTYFQNEAQLDKSGLPSDRFFAERPEGSVSTLKIQRTQQEDSAVYLCASSRLSGTPTYNEQFFGPGTRLTVL.

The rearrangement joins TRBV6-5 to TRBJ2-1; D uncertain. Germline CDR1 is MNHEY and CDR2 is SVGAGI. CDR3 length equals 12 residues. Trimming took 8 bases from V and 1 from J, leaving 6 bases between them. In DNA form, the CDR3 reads TGTGCCAGCCGAGGTTCCTACAATGAGCAGTTCTTC. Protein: CASRGSYNEQFF.

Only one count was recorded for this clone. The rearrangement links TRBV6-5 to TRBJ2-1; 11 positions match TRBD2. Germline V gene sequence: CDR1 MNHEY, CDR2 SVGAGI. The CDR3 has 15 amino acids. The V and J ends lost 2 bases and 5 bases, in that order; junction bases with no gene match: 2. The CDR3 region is CASSYAGLADNEQFF. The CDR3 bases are TGTGCCAGCAGTTACGCGGGACTAGCGGACAATGAGCAGTTCTTC.

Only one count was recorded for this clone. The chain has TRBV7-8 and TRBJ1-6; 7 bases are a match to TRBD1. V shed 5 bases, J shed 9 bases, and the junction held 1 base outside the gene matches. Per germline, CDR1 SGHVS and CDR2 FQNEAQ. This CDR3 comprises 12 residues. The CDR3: CASSRTGSPLHF. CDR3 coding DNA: TGTGCCAGCAGCCGGACAGGTTCACCCCTCCACTTT.

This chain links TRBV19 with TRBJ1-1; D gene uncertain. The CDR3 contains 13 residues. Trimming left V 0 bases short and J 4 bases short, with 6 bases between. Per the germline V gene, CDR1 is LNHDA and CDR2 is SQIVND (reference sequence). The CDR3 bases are TGTGCCAGTAGTATAGATCGGGGCACTGAAGCTTTCTTT. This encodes CASSIDRGTEAFF. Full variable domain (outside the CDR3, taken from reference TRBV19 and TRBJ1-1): DGGITQSPKYLFRKEGQNVTLSCEQNLNHDAMYWYRQDPGQGLRLIYYSQIVNDFQKGDIAEGYSVSREKKESFPLTVTSAQKNPTAFYLCASSIDRGTEAFFGQGTRLTVV.

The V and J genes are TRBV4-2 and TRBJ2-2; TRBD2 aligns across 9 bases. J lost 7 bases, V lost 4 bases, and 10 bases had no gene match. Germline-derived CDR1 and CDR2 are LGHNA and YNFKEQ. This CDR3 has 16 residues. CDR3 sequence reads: CASSPSGRGGVGELFF. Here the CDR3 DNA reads TGTGCCAGCAGCCCTTCCGGGCGGGGGGGCGTCGGGGAGCTGTTTTTT.